This entry lists 27 T cell receptor beta chains sequenced from one sample in a study of PD-1 blockade in classical Hodgkin lymphoma. Each and every patient relapsed after autologous stem cell transplantation, and patients got differing brentuximab vedotin exposure. TCRdb keeps only in-frame clones here, not all; method: immunoSEQ multiplex PCR. The sample lists 30,000 to 45,000 clones, about 91% seen once, with 7% to 8% in the top ten. The sequencing here drew on peripheral blood mononuclear cells (PBMCs), taken before the second cycle of nivolumab. The receptors were sampled from a human donor with classical Hodgkin lymphoma.

The rearrangement links TRBV2 to TRBJ1-1; D unclear. The V gene's germline CDR1 is SNHLY and CDR2 FYNNEI. The CDR3 sequence is 13 residues long. V lost 5 bases and J lost 1, with 8 bases in between. The CDR3 DNA follows: TGTGCCAGCAGTCGGCAGAGGAACACTGAAGCTTTCTTT. It is translated as CASSRQRNTEAFF.

The CDR3 DNA is TGTGCCAGCAGCACATTGGACTGGCAGGGTCGAAAACTGTTTTTT. Its translation is CASSTLDWQGRKLFF. The rearrangement links TRBV5-8 to TRBJ1-4; weak D call: TRBD1 (5 bases). V was trimmed by 4 bases and J by 10 bases, leaving 20 bases between them. The CDR3 has 15 amino acids. Germline V CDR1 and CDR2: SGHTS, YDEGEE.

On this clone itself: A junction boundary mismatches the germline segment, possibly from a read error. The chain combines TRBV5-1 with TRBJ1-4, with D possibly being TRBD1 (5 bases). CDR1 SGHRS and CDR2 YFSETQ come from the germline V gene. The CDR3 has 14 residues. CDR3 protein: CASSLADRGSPVVW. CDR3 DNA sequence: TGCGCCAGCAGCTTGGCCGACAGAGGCTCCCCGGTTGTTTGG.

This clone was seen just once. J is TRBJ2-3 and V is TRBV5-6, with D possibly being TRBD2 (6 bases). V lost 4 bases, J lost 9 bases, and 12 bases lay in between. The CDR3 loop spans 12 amino acids. The germline gives CDR1 SGHDT, CDR2 YYEEEE. The CDR3 protein is CASSPSGVTQYF. The CDR3 DNA sequence: TGTGCCAGCAGCCCATCGGGGGTCACGCAGTATTTT.

The gene calls are TRBV5-6 and TRBJ2-7; D unclear. The CDR3 is 12 amino acids. Per germline, CDR1 SGHDT and CDR2 YYEEEE. Trimming took 3 bases from V and 0 from J, leaving 4 bases between them. The CDR3 DNA follows: TGTGCCAGCAGCTCCGGCTCCTACGAGCAGTACTTC. Translating it yields CASSSGSYEQYF.

The V and J genes are TRBV9 and TRBJ2-1; weak D call: TRBD1 (5 bases). This CDR3 region has 15 residues. V gave up 1 base and J gave up 4 bases, with 12 bases separating them. CDR1 is SGDLS, CDR2 YYNGEE, per germline. The CDR3: CASSVRGLQYNEQFF. In DNA form, the CDR3 reads TGTGCCAGCAGCGTAAGGGGTCTCCAGTACAATGAGCAGTTCTTC.

The V and J genes are TRBV28 and TRBJ1-1; 9 nucleotides align to TRBD1. Per germline, CDR1 MDHEN and CDR2 SYDVKM. J was trimmed by 3 bases and V by 5 bases; bases with no gene match: 10. The CDR3 runs 16 residues. CDR3 amino acids: CASSLRDRVGDTEAFF. The CDR3 coding sequence is TGTGCCAGCAGTCTCCGGGACAGGGTGGGGGACACTGAAGCTTTCTTT.

This clone has a single count. This chain uses TRBV6-5 with TRBJ2-7, with 8 bases aligning to TRBD1. The CDR3 has 15 amino acids. Trimming at V came to 2 bases and at J to 4 bases, leaving 7 bases not matched to a gene. Germline V gives CDR1 MNHEY, CDR2 SVGAGI. This CDR3 is CASSYSPGQVYEQYF. DNA of the CDR3: TGTGCCAGCAGTTACAGTCCGGGACAGGTTTACGAGCAGTACTTC.

The chain is built from TRBV5-1 and TRBJ2-5; D may correspond to TRBD1 or TRBD2 (5 bases each). Germline loops: CDR1 SGHRS, CDR2 YFSETQ. Trimming left V 4 bases short and J 5 bases short, with 18 bases between. CDR3 length: 15 residues. The CDR3 region has the DNA TGCGCCAGCAGCGAGGGGCCGGGGTTGGGGGAGACCCAGTACTTC. Translation gives CASSEGPGLGETQYF.

This chain links TRBV21-1 with TRBJ2-7; the D call in the table, TRBD2, was not verified against the DNA. TRBV21-1 constitutes a pseudogene. This CDR3 has 19 amino acids. The DNA for the CDR3 is TGTGCCAGCAGCACTCCGGGACTAGCGGGAGGGAGGGGCTCCTACGAGCAGTACTTC. Encoded protein: CASSTPGLAGGRGSYEQYF.

The V and J genes are TRBV7-9 and TRBJ2-7, with TRBD1 matching over 10 bases. This CDR3 has 15 amino acids. Germline CDR1 is SEHNR and CDR2 is FQNEAQ (reference sequence). Trimming took 6 bases from V and 2 from J; bases not matched to a gene: 7. CDR3 sequence reads: CASRGGTGAPYEQYF. As DNA, the CDR3 is TGTGCCAGCAGGGGCGGGACAGGGGCCCCCTACGAGCAGTACTTC.

This chain joins TRBV6-6 and TRBJ1-1; a weak D match, TRBD1 (5 bases). CDR1 MNHNY and CDR2 SVGAGI come from the germline V gene (reference sequence). Trimming cost V 6 bases and J 1 base, with 12 bases left between them. This CDR3 is built from 14 residues. Here the CDR3 reads CASRAGWANTEAFF. The CDR3 coding sequence is TGTGCCAGCAGAGCAGGGTGGGCGAACACTGAAGCTTTCTTT.

The genes are TRBV21-1 and TRBJ1-5. TRBV21-1 corresponds to a pseudogene. The CDR3 extends over 20 amino acids. The CDR3 DNA follows: TGTGCCAGCAGCAGTTCAACTCGGACAAGGGGGGGATATAGCAATCAGCCCCAGCATTTT. Translation: CASSSSTRTRGGYSNQPQHF.

A word on this clone: One junction end does not reproduce the germline sequence, and a read error may be involved. CDR3 region: CASSLGFLSQLQAHLYF. CDR3 nucleotide sequence: TGTGCTAGCAGCTTAGGTTTCTTATCGCAACTCCAAGCCCACCTGTACTTC. This chain links TRBV7-7 with TRBJ2-7; the D is unclear. CDR3 length: 17 residues. Germline V gene lookup returns CDR1 SSHAT and CDR2 FNYEAQ (reference sequence).

V gene TRBV5-1 combines with J gene TRBJ2-5; 10 bases are a match to TRBD1. This CDR3 spans 15 amino acids. CDR1 and CDR2 from the germline V gene are SGHRS and YFSETQ. V was pared by 3 bases and J by 5 bases, with 7 bases of the junction left unmatched. The CDR3 here is CASSSPTGGSETQYF. In DNA, the CDR3 is TGCGCCAGCAGCTCCCCGACAGGGGGCAGCGAGACCCAGTACTTC.

The chain uses TRBV5-4 and TRBJ2-3; 12 bases line up with TRBD2. The CDR3 has 16 amino acids. The trim removed 3 bases at V and 3 bases at J, leaving 5 bases unmatched. Per germline, CDR1 SGHNT and CDR2 YYREEE (reference sequence). The DNA of the CDR3 is TGTGCCAGCAGCTCCGGACTAGCGGGAAGTACAGATACGCAGTATTTT. It specifies CASSSGLAGSTDTQYF.

V usage is TRBV28 and J usage is TRBJ2-4; D gene unclear. Trimming stripped 7 bases from V and 1 base from J, with 14 bases between. From germline, CDR1 is MDHEN and CDR2 SYDVKM. CDR3 length equals 15 residues. CDR3 bases: TGTGCCAGCATAGGCGCGGCAGCGGCCAAAAACATTCAGTACTTC. The encoded protein is CASIGAAAAKNIQYF.

The chain employs TRBV30 and TRBJ2-7; D unclear. Germline lookup yields CDR1 GTSNPN and CDR2 SVGIG (reference sequence). The CDR3 spans 11 residues. The V gene lost 2 bases and the J gene lost 3 bases, with 5 bases spanning the gap. For the CDR3, the DNA is TGTGCCTGGAGTAAAAGCTACGAGCAGTACTTC. Protein: CAWSKSYEQYF.

Here the CDR3 DNA reads TGTGCCAGCAGTTTTCCAGGTTATCCTGAAGCTTTCTTT. As protein: CASSFPGYPEAFF. The chain links TRBV27 to TRBJ1-1; D remains ambiguous. This CDR3 region has 13 residues. Germline CDR1 reads MNHEY; CDR2 reads SMNVEV (reference sequence). Trimming cost V 3 bases and J 6 bases, with 11 bases left between them.

The V and J genes are TRBV5-4 and TRBJ2-7; D unresolved. Germline assignment: CDR1 SGHNT and CDR2 YYREEE (reference sequence). V was cut by 4 bases and J by 2 bases, with 16 bases left in between. The CDR3 loop spans 15 amino acids. As DNA, the CDR3 is TGTGCCAGCAGCCCGGACCCGGACCAGACCTACGAGCAGTACTTC. This sequence encodes CASSPDPDQTYEQYF.

About this clone: Mismatch with germline at one junction end may stem from a read error. V gene TRBV15 combines with J gene TRBJ1-4; weak D call: TRBD1 (6 bases). From germline, CDR1 is LNHNV and CDR2 YYDKDF (reference sequence). This CDR3 region has 15 residues. CDR3 nucleotides: TGTGCCACCAGCAGATCGACAGGAACCAATGGAAAACTGTTTTTT. Translated, it gives CATSRSTGTNGKLFF.

The chain combines TRBV27 with TRBJ1-2; 9 nucleotides match TRBD1. V shed 2 bases, J shed 5 bases, and the junction held 6 bases outside the gene matches. The CDR3 has 15 residues. The germline CDR1 and CDR2 sequences are MNHEY and SMNVEV (reference sequence). CDR3 sequence (DNA): TGTGCCAGCAGTTTAGAAGGGACAGGGCCATATGGCTACACCTTC. Translated, it gives CASSLEGTGPYGYTF.

The J gene is TRBJ2-7, the V gene TRBV2, with 12 bases aligning to TRBD2. V was clipped by 3 bases and J by 6 bases; unmatched bases: 3. Germline lookup yields CDR1 SNHLY and CDR2 FYNNEI. The CDR3 is 14 amino acids. This CDR3 is CASSEVLAGGEQYF. CDR3 nucleotides: TGTGCCAGCAGTGAGGTACTAGCGGGAGGCGAGCAGTACTTC.

The gene calls are TRBV5-4 and TRBJ2-3; 7 bases agree with TRBD2. CDR3 length: 15 amino acids. Per germline, CDR1 SGHNT and CDR2 YYREEE (reference sequence). V lost 3 bases and J lost 2; bases outside the gene matches: 6. In nucleotides, the CDR3 is TGTGCCAGCAGCTCTGGACTAGGGTTCACAGATACGCAGTATTTT. This sequence encodes CASSSGLGFTDTQYF.

This CDR3 is CASSPTGFATNEKLFF. The CDR3 DNA reads as TGTGCCAGCTCACCTACAGGGTTTGCAACTAATGAAAAACTGTTTTTT. The chain combines TRBV18 with TRBJ1-4; a possible D gene is TRBD1 (6 bases). Trimming removed 3 bases from V and 0 bases from J, with 11 bases in between. The CDR3 runs 16 residues. Per germline, CDR1 KGHSH and CDR2 LQKENI. The complete variable domain, with remaining parts taken from reference TRBV18 and TRBJ1-4, reads NAGVMQNPRHLVRRRGQEARLRCSPMKGHSHVYWYRQLPEEGLKFMVYLQKENIIDESGMPKERFSAEFPKEGPSILRIQQVVRGDSAAYFCASSPTGFATNEKLFFGSGTQLSVL.

This clone was seen only once. This chain joins TRBV2 and TRBJ1-1; possibly TRBD1 for D (5 bases). This CDR3 spans 14 amino acids. Looked up from germline, CDR1 is SNHLY and CDR2 is FYNNEI. V was cut by 7 bases and J by 3 bases, with 15 bases left in between. CDR3: CASTPGGLDTEAFF. The CDR3 DNA sequence: TGTGCCAGCACACCTGGGGGTTTAGACACTGAAGCTTTCTTT.

The V call is TRBV9, the J call TRBJ2-7; D not resolved. The CDR3 spans 11 residues. The germline V gene encodes CDR1 SGDLS and CDR2 YYNGEE. The V gene lost 0 bases and the J gene lost 5 bases, with 3 bases spanning the gap. The CDR3 bases are TGTGCCAGCAGCGTAGGCGACGAGCAGTACTTC. This codes for CASSVGDEQYF.